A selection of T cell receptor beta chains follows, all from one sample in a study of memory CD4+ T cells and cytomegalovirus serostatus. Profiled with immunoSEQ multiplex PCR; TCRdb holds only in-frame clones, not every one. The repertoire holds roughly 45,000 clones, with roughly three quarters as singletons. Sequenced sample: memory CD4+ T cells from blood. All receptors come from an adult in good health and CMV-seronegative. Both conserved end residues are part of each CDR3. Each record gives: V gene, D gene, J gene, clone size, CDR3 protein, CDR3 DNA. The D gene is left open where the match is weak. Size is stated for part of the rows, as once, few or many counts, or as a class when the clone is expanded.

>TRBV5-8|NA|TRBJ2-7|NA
CASSLGDQGTYEQYF
TGTGCCAGCAGCTTGGGCGACCAGGGGACCTACGAGCAGTACTTC
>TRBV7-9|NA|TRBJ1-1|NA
CASSEAGVHTEAFF
TGTGCCAGCAGCGAGGCGGGAGTCCACACTGAAGCTTTCTTT
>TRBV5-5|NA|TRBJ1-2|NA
CASRIHPEGNYGYTF
TGTGCCAGCAGGATCCACCCTGAAGGAAATTATGGCTACACCTTC
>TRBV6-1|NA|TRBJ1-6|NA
CASSAGPYNSPLHF
TGTGCCAGCAGCGCGGGACCCTATAATTCACCCCTCCACTTT
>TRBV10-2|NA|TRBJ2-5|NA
CASRRTKEETQYF
TGCGCCAGCAGGAGGACTAAAGAAGAGACCCAGTACTTC
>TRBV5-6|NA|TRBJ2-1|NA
CASSTGRTISYNEQFF
TGTGCCAGCAGCACGGGACGGACCATCTCCTACAATGAGCAGTTCTTC
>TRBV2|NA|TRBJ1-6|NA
CASGTARMEGSPLHF
TGTGCCAGCGGTACAGCTAGGATGGAGGGTTCACCCCTCCACTTT
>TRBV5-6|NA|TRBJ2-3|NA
CASTSPGESLTDTQYF
TGTGCCAGCACCTCTCCGGGGGAATCCCTCACAGATACGCAGTATTTT
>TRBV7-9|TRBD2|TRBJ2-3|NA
CASSFLAGGDDTQYF
TGTGCCAGCAGCTTTCTAGCGGGGGGAGACGATACGCAGTATTTT
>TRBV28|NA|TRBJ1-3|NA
CASISGNTIYF
TGTGCCAGTATCTCTGGAAACACCATATATTTT
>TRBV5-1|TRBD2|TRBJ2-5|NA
CASSLQPGLGGGTQYF
TGCGCCAGCAGCTTACAACCGGGACTAGGGGGTGGGACCCAGTACTTC
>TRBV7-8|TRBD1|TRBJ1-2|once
CASSIRGEGGYTF
TGTGCCAGCAGCATCAGGGGGGAGGGTGGCTACACCTTC
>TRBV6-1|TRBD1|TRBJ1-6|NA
CASRTGGNSPLHF
TGTGCCAGTAGGACAGGGGGTAATTCACCCCTCCACTTT
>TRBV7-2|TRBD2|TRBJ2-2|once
CASSLSSGKNTGELFF
TGTGCCAGCAGCTTATCTAGCGGGAAGAACACCGGGGAGCTGTTTTTT
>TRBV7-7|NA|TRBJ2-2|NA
CASSLGTGELFF
TGTGCTAGCAGCTTAGGGACCGGGGAGCTGTTTTTT
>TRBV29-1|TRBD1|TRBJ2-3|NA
CSVERSGGSTDTQYF
TGCAGCGTTGAACGATCAGGGGGAAGCACAGATACGCAGTATTTT
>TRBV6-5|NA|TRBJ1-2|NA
CASGTGTSYGYTF
TGTGCCAGCGGTACCGGGACCTCCTATGGCTACACCTTC
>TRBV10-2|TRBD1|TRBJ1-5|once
CASSEQGNNQPQHF
TGCGCCAGCAGTGAACAGGGGAACAATCAGCCCCAGCATTTT
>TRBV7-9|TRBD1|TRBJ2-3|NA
CASSTRQGLSEDTQYF
TGTGCCAGCAGCACGAGACAGGGATTGAGTGAGGATACGCAGTATTTT
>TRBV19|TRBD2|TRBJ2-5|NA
CASSTFWASGPETQYF
TGTGCCAGCAGCACCTTCTGGGCTAGCGGGCCGGAGACCCAGTACTTC
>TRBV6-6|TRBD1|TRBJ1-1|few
CASSGQGWKTEAFF
TGTGCCAGCAGTGGACAGGGGTGGAAGACTGAAGCTTTCTTT
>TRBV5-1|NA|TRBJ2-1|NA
CASRRELPYNEQFF
TGCGCCAGCAGGAGGGAGTTACCCTACAATGAGCAGTTCTTC
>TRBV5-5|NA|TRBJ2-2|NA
CASSLAPGTGELFF
TGTGCCAGCAGCTTGGCCCCAGGGACCGGGGAGCTGTTTTTT
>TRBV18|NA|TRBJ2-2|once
CASSLADRIETLFF
TGTGCCAGCTCGCTAGCGGACAGGATAGAGACCCTGTTTTTT
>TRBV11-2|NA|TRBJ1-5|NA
CASSSRLRNSEGRQPQHF
TGTGCCAGCAGCTCCCGATTACGAAATTCAGAGGGTCGTCAGCCCCAGCATTTT
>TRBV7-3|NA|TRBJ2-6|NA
CASRDGGNLGANVLTF
TGTGCCAGCAGGGATGGAGGAAATCTGGGGGCCAACGTCCTGACTTTC
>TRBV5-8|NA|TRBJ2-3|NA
CASSRSFPGQYF
TGTGCCAGCAGCCGATCGTTCCCCGGACAGTATTTT
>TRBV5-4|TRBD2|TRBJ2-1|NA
CASSSPRGEYNEQFF
TGTGCCAGCAGTTCTCCCCGGGGGGAGTACAATGAGCAGTTCTTC
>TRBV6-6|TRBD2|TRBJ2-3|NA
CASRGTSGSADTQYF
TGTGCCAGCAGGGGGACTAGCGGGTCCGCAGATACGCAGTATTTT
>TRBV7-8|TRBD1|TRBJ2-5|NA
CASSLALRMDRWQTQYF
TGTGCCAGCAGCTTAGCGCTGAGGATGGACAGGTGGCAGACCCAGTACTTC
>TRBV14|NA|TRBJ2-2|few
CASRPQGVSTGELFF
TGTGCCAGCAGACCGCAGGGTGTTTCTACCGGGGAGCTGTTTTTT
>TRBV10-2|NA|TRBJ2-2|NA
CASSERGSTGELFF
TGCGCCAGCAGTGAACGGGGGTCCACCGGGGAGCTGTTTTTT
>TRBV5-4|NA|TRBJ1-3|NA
CASSDRRPGATRTIYF
TGTGCCAGCAGCGATCGGCGACCGGGCGCGACTCGCACCATATATTTT
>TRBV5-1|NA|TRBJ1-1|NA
CASSPTVGAGAFF
TGCGCCAGCAGCCCAACGGTGGGGGCCGGGGCTTTCTTT
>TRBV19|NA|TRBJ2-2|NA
CASREDRLSTGELFF
TGTGCCAGTAGGGAGGACAGATTAAGCACCGGGGAGCTGTTTTTT
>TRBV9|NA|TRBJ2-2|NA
CASTEFPSLDGELFF
TGTGCCAGCACCGAATTTCCATCCCTGGATGGGGAGCTGTTTTTT
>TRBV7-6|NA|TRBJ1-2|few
CASSPWDTLSNYGYTF
TGTGCCAGCAGCCCGTGGGACACCTTATCCAACTATGGCTACACCTTC
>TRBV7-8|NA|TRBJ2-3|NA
CASSVDPSTDTQYF
TGTGCCAGCAGCGTCGACCCAAGCACAGATACGCAGTATTTT
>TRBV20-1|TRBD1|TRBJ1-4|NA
CSADRGEKLFF
TGCAGTGCTGACAGGGGGGAAAAACTGTTTTTT
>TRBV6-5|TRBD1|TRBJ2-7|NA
CASTLRGGSEQYF
TGTGCCAGCACCCTCCGAGGGGGCAGCGAGCAGTACTTC
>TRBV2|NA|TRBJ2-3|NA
CASSGGRRGAVDTQYF
TGTGCCAGCAGTGGCGGACGTAGGGGGGCAGTGGATACGCAGTATTTT
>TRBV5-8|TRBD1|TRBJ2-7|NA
CASSFRQGLPYEQYF
TGTGCCAGCAGCTTCCGACAGGGTTTGCCCTACGAGCAGTACTTC
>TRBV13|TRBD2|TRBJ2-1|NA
CASSKTGWASGGKTYNEQFF
TGTGCCAGCAGCAAAACGGGTTGGGCTAGCGGGGGGAAAACTTACAATGAGCAGTTCTTC
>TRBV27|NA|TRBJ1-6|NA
CASSLSVAPRGGSPLHF
TGTGCCAGCAGTTTATCCGTTGCCCCCCGGGGGGGTTCACCCCTCCACTTT
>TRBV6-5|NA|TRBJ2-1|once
CASSYGGVQGNEQFF
TGTGCCAGCAGTTACGGTGGTGTCCAGGGCAATGAGCAGTTCTTC
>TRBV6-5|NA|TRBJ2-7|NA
CASSYSTGTEYF
TGTGCCAGCAGTTACTCGACAGGAACAGAGTACTTC